The 29 T cell receptor beta chains listed next were all sequenced from one sample in a study of OX40 agonist ivuxolimab in advanced cancers. Measured with immunoSEQ multiplex PCR; TCRdb has only the in-frame clones, and not every one. The table has about 66,000 clones, approximately 90% seen once. The specimen comprised CD4+ or CD8+ T cells sorted from blood, sampled in a trial of the OX40 agonist ivuxolimab. These receptors all come from an adult with an advanced solid tumor such as melanoma, head and neck, liver or kidney cancer.

This clone was recorded a few times. This rearrangement joins TRBV6-1 to TRBJ2-5; the match to TRBD1 covers 9 bases. Looked up from germline, CDR1 is MNHNS and CDR2 is SASEGT. The CDR3 runs 14 residues. V lost 4 bases, J lost 5 bases, and 5 bases stayed unmatched. The CDR3 sequence is CASSAGQGRETQYF. CDR3 DNA: TGTGCCAGCAGTGCTGGACAGGGGCGGGAGACCCAGTACTTC.

The chain uses TRBV11-3 and TRBJ1-2, with D tentatively TRBD1 (6 bases). Trimming shortened V by 3 bases and J by 6 bases, and 8 bases separated the two germline ends. In germline, CDR1 is SGHNT, CDR2 YENEEA. The CDR3 contains 12 residues. The CDR3 DNA reads TGTGCCAGCAGCTTGCACAGGGATGGCTACACCTTC. It is translated as CASSLHRDGYTF.

This clone has a single count. The chain combines TRBV12-5 with TRBJ1-4; tentatively, D is TRBD1 (5 bases). Germline V lookup: CDR1 LGHNT, CDR2 FRNRAP. Trimming left V 1 base short and J 7 bases short, with 16 bases between. This CDR3 comprises 16 residues. The CDR3 sequence: CASGLGSGTSGEKLFF. CDR3 coding DNA: TGTGCTAGTGGTTTGGGTTCCGGGACTTCGGGTGAAAAACTGTTTTTT.

The V and J genes are TRBV9 and TRBJ1-6; D is perhaps TRBD1 (6 bases). From germline, CDR1 is SGDLS and CDR2 YYNGEE. V was cut by 3 bases and J by 6 bases, with 19 bases left in between. This CDR3 is built from 17 residues. This CDR3 reads CASSGATGGGINSPLHF. The CDR3 nucleotides are TGTGCCAGCAGCGGAGCGACGGGGGGCGGAATTAATTCACCCCTCCACTTT.

V usage is TRBV27 and J usage is TRBJ2-7; TRBD1 matches at 8 bases. Germline V CDR1 and CDR2: MNHEY, SMNVEV (reference sequence). V shed 5 bases and J 3 bases; nucleotides not matched to a gene: 6. This CDR3 comprises 14 residues. Here the CDR3 DNA reads TGTGCCAGCAGTCCGGACAGGGTAAGCTACGAGCAGTACTTC. Amino acids: CASSPDRVSYEQYF.

V usage is TRBV18 and J usage is TRBJ1-6; 8 nucleotides match TRBD1. The CDR3 extends over 14 amino acids. CDR1 and CDR2 from the germline V gene are KGHSH and LQKENI. V lost 2 bases to trimming and J lost 8 bases; unmatched junction nucleotides: 2. The CDR3: CASSPAGQDSPLHF. As DNA, the CDR3 is TGTGCCAGCTCACCAGCGGGACAGGATTCACCCCTCCACTTT.

This clone appeared a single time. CDR3 sequence (DNA): TGTGCCAGTCGGACAGGGATGTCTGGAAACACCATATATTTT. Translated, it gives CASRTGMSGNTIYF. V gene TRBV7-2 combines with J gene TRBJ1-3; 8 bases map to TRBD1. Germline assignment: CDR1 SGHTA and CDR2 FQGNSA. V trimming: 9 bases; J trimming: 1 base; junction bases outside the gene matches: 5. CDR3 length equals 14 residues. Full variable domain (outside the CDR3, taken from reference TRBV7-2 and TRBJ1-3): GAGVSQSPSNKVTEKGKDVELRCDPISGHTALYWYRQSLGQGLEFLIYFQGNSAPDKSGLPSDRFSAERTGGSVSTLTIQRTQQEDSAVYLCASRTGMSGNTIYFGEGSWLTVV.

The chain is built from TRBV4-2 and TRBJ1-1; D perhaps matches TRBD1 (5 bases). Trimming took 9 bases from V and 0 from J, leaving 14 bases between them. Germline CDR1 and CDR2: LGHNA and YNFKEQ. This CDR3 spans 14 amino acids. The CDR3 loop is CASHYGTLNTEAFF. In DNA form, the CDR3 reads TGTGCCAGTCACTACGGGACTCTGAACACTGAAGCTTTCTTT.

The chain carries TRBV7-2 and TRBJ1-1; no clear D gene. V lost 6 bases, J lost 10 bases, and 15 bases lay in between. The germline gives CDR1 SGHTA, CDR2 FQGNSA. The CDR3 is 12 amino acids. DNA for the CDR3: TGTGCCAGCAGTCATCCCACGGGCCGAGCTTTCTTT. Amino acid sequence: CASSHPTGRAFF. The complete variable domain, with remaining parts taken from reference TRBV7-2 and TRBJ1-1, reads GAGVSQSPSNKVTEKGKDVELRCDPISGHTALYWYRQSLGQGLEFLIYFQGNSAPDKSGLPSDRFSAERTGGSVSTLTIQRTQQEDSAVYLCASSHPTGRAFFGQGTRLTVV.

The chain recombines TRBV4-3 with TRBJ1-4; 7 positions match TRBD1. J lost 7 bases, V lost 0 bases, and 5 bases had no gene match. The germline gives CDR1 LGHNA, CDR2 YSLEER. The CDR3 covers 15 residues. The CDR3 loop is CASSQDHGTVEKLFF. DNA of the CDR3: TGCGCCAGCAGCCAAGACCACGGGACAGTTGAAAAACTGTTTTTT.

CDR3 residues: CASSQDGNRRSSYEQYF. Here the CDR3 DNA reads TGTGCCAGCAGCCAAGATGGAAACAGGAGGAGCTCCTACGAGCAGTACTTC. The rearrangement uses TRBV5-4 and TRBJ2-7; D possibly uses TRBD1 or TRBD2 (5 bases each). From germline, CDR1 is SGHNT and CDR2 YYREEE (reference sequence). Trimming pared 4 bases from V and 0 bases from J, leaving 20 bases between. This CDR3 is built from 17 residues. Based on the CDR3 plus reference TRBV5-4 and TRBJ2-7, the full variable domain is ETGVTQSPTHLIKTRGQQVTLRCSSQSGHNTVSWYQQALGQGPQFIFQYYREEENGRGNFPPRFSGLQFPNYSSELNVNALELDDSALYLCASSQDGNRRSSYEQYFGPGTRLTVT.

This clone was seen once. CDR3 bases: TGTGCCAGCAGTTCGGGACAGAGGTACCAAGAGACCCAGTACTTC. Amino acids: CASSSGQRYQETQYF. This chain connects TRBV5-8 to TRBJ2-5; 7 bases are a match to TRBD1. The CDR3 is made up of 15 amino acids. V was pared by 5 bases and J by 0 bases, with 7 bases of the junction left unmatched. Per the germline V gene, CDR1 is SGHTS and CDR2 is YDEGEE.

The chain links TRBV30 to TRBJ1-2; D is ambiguous. This CDR3 contains 12 residues. From germline, CDR1 is GTSNPN and CDR2 SVGIG (reference sequence). The V end lost 3 bases, the J end lost 8 bases, and 13 bases lay between the germline ends. In DNA, the CDR3 is TGTGCCTGGAGGGGCTGGAGGCCGGGCTACACCTTC. Its protein is CAWRGWRPGYTF.

The V gene is TRBV7-2, the J gene TRBJ1-1; 7 bases fit TRBD1. CDR3 size: 14 residues. Germline V gene data show CDR1 as SGHTA and CDR2 as FQGNSA. Germline trimming cut 5 bases from V and 6 bases from J; bases unmatched to any gene: 9. This CDR3 reads CASSPRQGSPEAFF. The DNA for the CDR3 is TGTGCCAGCAGCCCGCGACAGGGTAGCCCTGAAGCTTTCTTT. Using reference TRBV7-2 and TRBJ1-1 for the parts outside the CDR3, the full variable domain is GAGVSQSPSNKVTEKGKDVELRCDPISGHTALYWYRQSLGQGLEFLIYFQGNSAPDKSGLPSDRFSAERTGGSVSTLTIQRTQQEDSAVYLCASSPRQGSPEAFFGQGTRLTVV.

The rearrangement joins TRBV6-6 to TRBJ1-4, with D possibly TRBD1 on 5 matching bases. Germline CDR1 MNHNY, CDR2 SVGAGI (reference sequence). The CDR3 has 13 residues. Trimming cost V 8 bases and J 4 bases, with 11 bases left between them. CDR3 region: CASSGRDNEKLFF. CDR3 in DNA: TGTGCCAGCTCAGGGCGCGATAATGAAAAACTGTTTTTT.

V is TRBV5-5 and J is TRBJ1-1; D not certain. Germline lookup yields CDR1 SGHKS and CDR2 YYEKEE (reference sequence). The CDR3 loop spans 15 amino acids. Between the trimmed V and J ends, which lost 2 bases and 1 base, there was a span of 12 bases. The DNA of the CDR3 is TGTGCCAGCAGCTTCCTTGGGGTCTGGAACACTGAAGCTTTCTTT. It translates to CASSFLGVWNTEAFF.

J is TRBJ1-2 and V is TRBV6-5; D may be TRBD1 (6 bases). The CDR3 is 13 amino acids. Between the trimmed V and J ends, which lost 6 bases and 5 bases, there was a span of 13 bases. Germline V gene data show CDR1 as MNHEY and CDR2 as SVGAGI. The CDR3 region has the DNA TGTGCCAGCAGCCTACAGGGAGGGTATGGCTACACCTTC. Amino acids: CASSLQGGYGYTF.

This clone counts as medium-sized. The rearrangement uses TRBV4-3 and TRBJ2-3, with TRBD2 matching 8 bases. Per germline, CDR1 LGHNA and CDR2 YSLEER. This CDR3 is built from 18 residues. V dropped 0 bases and J dropped 4; count of bases not matched to a gene: 12. Written as DNA, the CDR3 is TGCGCCAGCAGCCAAGATCTCGCGGGGGGCCTGCTTTCAGATACGCAGTATTTT. Its translation is CASSQDLAGGLLSDTQYF.

In this sample, this clone is medium-sized. The chain uses TRBV4-3 and TRBJ1-2; D remains unclear. CDR3 length: 15 amino acids. V dropped 4 bases and J dropped 2 bases, with 14 bases sitting between them. Germline CDR1 is LGHNA and CDR2 is YSLEER. DNA of the CDR3: TGCGCCAGCAGCCCTCGGACGGAGCAGAACTATGGCTACACCTTC. The encoded protein is CASSPRTEQNYGYTF.

This chain connects TRBV6-5 to TRBJ1-4; no clear D. Germline CDR1 and CDR2: MNHEY and SVGAGI. Between the trimmed V and J ends, which lost 0 bases and 4 bases, there was a span of 3 bases. The length of the CDR3 is 13 residues. The DNA of the CDR3 is TGTGCCAGCAGTTACTCTGTTAATGAAAAACTGTTTTTT. Encoded protein: CASSYSVNEKLFF.

The chain carries TRBV4-2 and TRBJ1-1; TRBD1 might be the D (6 bases). This CDR3 is built from 16 residues. The V and J ends lost 0 bases and 4 bases respectively, with 15 bases between them. From germline, CDR1 is LGHNA and CDR2 YNFKEQ. The CDR3 region has the DNA TGTGCCAGCAGCCAAGAAGGCAGGGGCGCTTTCACTGAAGCTTTCTTT. Translating it yields CASSQEGRGAFTEAFF.

This rearrangement joins TRBV18 to TRBJ1-5; D remains unclear. CDR1 is KGHSH and CDR2 is LQKENI in the germline V gene. V shed 3 bases and J shed 5 bases, with 8 bases lying between them. There are 13 residues in the CDR3. The CDR3 protein is CASSPSEDQPQHF. The CDR3 DNA sequence: TGTGCCAGCTCACCTTCGGAAGATCAGCCCCAGCATTTT.

This clone showed up just a few times. This chain connects TRBV4-1 to TRBJ2-2; D is perhaps TRBD1 or TRBD2 (6 bases each). The CDR3 spans 20 residues. Germline assignment: CDR1 MGHRA and CDR2 YSYEKL. Trimming shortened V by 3 bases and J by 5 bases, and 28 bases separated the two germline ends. The CDR3: CASSHPSLGTRGLRTGELFF. The CDR3 DNA is TGCGCCAGCAGCCATCCCTCCCTTGGAACCAGGGGACTGAGGACCGGGGAGCTGTTTTTT.

This chain joins TRBV9 and TRBJ1-3; D is undetermined. Trimming shortened V by 4 bases and J by 5 bases, and 7 bases separated the two germline ends. This CDR3 is 12 amino acids long. The germline gives CDR1 SGDLS, CDR2 YYNGEE. This CDR3 is CASSRIRNTIYF. The CDR3 DNA follows: TGTGCCAGCAGCCGGATCAGAAACACCATATATTTT. Combining the CDR3 with reference TRBV9 and TRBJ1-3 gives the whole variable domain DSGVTQTPKHLITATGQRVTLRCSPRSGDLSVYWYQQSLDQGLQFLIQYYNGEERAKGNILERFSAQQFPDLHSELNLSSLELGDSALYFCASSRIRNTIYFGEGSWLTVV.

This clone appeared a single time. CDR3: CASSHGQGASRPQHF. The CDR3, as DNA: TGTGCCAGCAGCCACGGACAGGGGGCAAGTAGGCCCCAGCATTTT. The chain joins TRBV7-2 to TRBJ1-5; 11 bases line up with TRBD1. This CDR3 has 15 amino acids. CDR1 SGHTA and CDR2 FQGNSA come from the germline V gene. J lost 9 bases, V lost 5 bases, and 9 bases had no gene match. The full variable domain, in which reference TRBV7-2 and TRBJ1-5 provide the parts outside the CDR3, is GAGVSQSPSNKVTEKGKDVELRCDPISGHTALYWYRQSLGQGLEFLIYFQGNSAPDKSGLPSDRFSAERTGGSVSTLTIQRTQQEDSAVYLCASSHGQGASRPQHFGDGTRLSIL.

V gene TRBV19 combines with J gene TRBJ2-3; D may be TRBD1 (5 bases). V was pared by 7 bases and J by 2 bases, with 10 bases between. Germline CDR1 is LNHDA and CDR2 is SQIVND (reference sequence). This CDR3 has 13 residues. The CDR3 region has the DNA TGTGCCAGTAATACGGACAACACAGATACGCAGTATTTT. Translated, it gives CASNTDNTDTQYF.

The J gene is TRBJ2-1, the V gene TRBV4-3, with 7 positions matching TRBD1. J was trimmed by 6 bases and V by 8 bases; bases with no gene match: 1. The CDR3 is 11 residues long. CDR1 and CDR2 from the germline V gene are LGHNA and YSLEER. The CDR3 sequence: CASQGVNEQFF. The CDR3 nucleotides read TGCGCCAGCCAGGGGGTCAATGAGCAGTTCTTC.

The genes are TRBV7-2 and TRBJ2-7; the D gene is possibly TRBD2 (5 bases). Looked up from germline, CDR1 is SGHTA and CDR2 is FQGNSA. The V gene lost 5 bases and the J gene lost 6 bases, with 20 bases spanning the gap. The CDR3 has 15 residues. This CDR3 reads CASSHQAELGSEQYF. CDR3 DNA: TGTGCCAGCAGCCATCAAGCTGAACTTGGGAGCGAGCAGTACTTC.

The chain has TRBV2 and TRBJ1-2; unclear D gene. The CDR3 has 12 amino acids. Trimming left V 7 bases short and J 2 bases short, with 8 bases between. Per germline, CDR1 SNHLY and CDR2 FYNNEI. CDR3 nucleotides: TGTGCCAGCACACGGCTAAACTATGGCTACACCTTC. Protein product: CASTRLNYGYTF. The complete variable domain, with remaining parts taken from reference TRBV2 and TRBJ1-2, reads EPEVTQTPSHQVTQMGQEVILRCVPISNHLYFYWYRQILGQKVEFLVSFYNNEISEKSEIFDDQFSVERPDGSNFTLKIRSTKLEDSAMYFCASTRLNYGYTFGSGTRLTVV.